These T cell receptor beta chains were read from a single sample in a study of siplizumab effects on memory and regulatory T cells. The data were produced by immunoSEQ multiplex PCR, yet TCRdb's version contains in-frame clones alone and is incomplete. The sample lists roughly 56,000 clones, around 97% occurring once. The source material was naive CD8+ T cells sorted from blood. These receptors originate from a human donor in good health. The conserved cysteine and the conserved F or W are not part of the CDR3 here. D genes are given only for firm matches.

V gene	D gene	J gene	CDR3 protein
TRBV23-1	.	TRBJ2-7	ASSQSRAAAYEQY
TRBV9	TRBD1	TRBJ2-1	ASSVEGQGNNEQF
TRBV9	TRBD2	TRBJ2-3	ASSVVGLAGTVDTQY
TRBV28	.	TRBJ1-1	ASSPGGGNTEAF
TRBV6-1	.	TRBJ1-1	ASSYFGGTEAF
TRBV9	TRBD1	TRBJ2-6	ASSETGVGANVLT
TRBV4-2	.	TRBJ2-3	ASSQGLSVAESTDTQY
TRBV29-1	.	TRBJ1-2	SVEIGRVNYGYT
TRBV10-2	.	TRBJ2-5	ASSDSLRETQY
TRBV27	TRBD1	TRBJ1-2	ASKPPGQFYGYT
TRBV19	.	TRBJ2-5	ASSYREGVETQY
TRBV5-6	.	TRBJ2-7	ASSLGTGIYEQY
TRBV2	.	TRBJ2-6	ASSDPSGANVLT
TRBV5-6	TRBD2	TRBJ2-7	ASSGAGAGSYEQY
TRBV28	.	TRBJ1-2	ASTAAHYGYT
TRBV11-1	.	TRBJ2-5	ASSLAQVRETQY
TRBV7-7	.	TRBJ2-3	ASSPTVGVADTQY
TRBV4-2	.	TRBJ2-3	ASRRGGQTDTQY
TRBV19	.	TRBJ2-7	ASSIQDSYEQY
TRBV28	TRBD2	TRBJ2-1	AIDGGRLGEQF
TRBV7-3	.	TRBJ2-1	ASSLIGLERYNEQF
TRBV7-9	.	TRBJ2-2	ASSLYGADTGELF
TRBV10-2	.	TRBJ2-3	ASSDRHTDTQY
TRBV19	.	TRBJ2-7	ASSLGSSYEKY
TRBV27	.	TRBJ2-7	ASSSLYEQY
TRBV6-6	TRBD1	TRBJ1-2	ASWTGYGYT
TRBV30	TRBD2	TRBJ2-3	AWSVLAGGPDTQY
TRBV28	.	TRBJ2-7	ASSLDSNEQY
TRBV7-6	TRBD1	TRBJ1-5	ASSTPGQGVNQPQH
TRBV2	.	TRBJ1-1	ASSEPRKMMNTEAF
TRBV2	.	TRBJ2-3	ASSVSDTQY
TRBV11-3	TRBD1	TRBJ2-7	ASSLGRQGIYEQY
TRBV30	.	TRBJ2-7	AWNPQGSGGYEQY
TRBV10-1	.	TRBJ1-1	ASSESMAGPGS
TRBV18	.	TRBJ2-1	ASSPPGGGPGGYSYNEQF
TRBV2	.	TRBJ2-5	ASSGTSSRMETQY
TRBV30	.	TRBJ2-7	AWNGGRTYEQY
TRBV5-1	TRBD1	TRBJ2-7	ASSLTGGFYEQY
TRBV4-1	.	TRBJ2-7	ASSQGLASEQY
TRBV6-1	.	TRBJ2-7	ASSEAESGWTYEQY
TRBV5-6	.	TRBJ2-3	ASLAGFSTDTQY
TRBV30	.	TRBJ2-5	AWTWAGPRETQY
TRBV5-1	.	TRBJ1-1	ASSDHSTEAF
TRBV9	TRBD2	TRBJ2-3	ASRGGLAGDPVDTQY
TRBV10-3	.	TRBJ2-1	AIRGENNNEQF
TRBV2	TRBD1	TRBJ2-1	ASQGQGPYNEQF